The 18 T cell receptor beta chains below come from one sample, sequenced in a study of blood T cell repertoires in COVID-19. Libraries were prepared by immunoSEQ multiplex PCR; TCRdb keeps only in-frame clonotypes and omits some of them. The sample contains roughly 100,000 clones, approximately 90% of which appear only once. The sample taken for sequencing was peripheral blood. The receptor source for this set is a woman in her forties or fifties with COVID-19, enrolled during active disease.

The gene calls are TRBV7-9 and TRBJ2-5, with D possibly being TRBD1 (6 bases). V lost 4 bases, J lost 4 bases, and 7 bases lay in between. The length of the CDR3 is 12 residues. CDR1 and CDR2 (germline): SEHNR, FQNEAQ (reference sequence). The CDR3 nucleotides are TGTGCCAGCAGCTGGGACACAGAGACCCAGTACTTC. It encodes CASSWDTETQYF.

The CDR3 loop is CASTKTGIDTQYF. CDR3 in DNA: TGTGCCAGCACCAAGACAGGGATAGATACGCAGTATTTT. The rearrangement links TRBV27 to TRBJ2-3, with 7 bases fitting TRBD1. Germline CDR1 is MNHEY and CDR2 is SMNVEV (reference sequence). The CDR3 totals 13 residues. The V and J ends lost 7 bases and 5 bases, in that order; junction bases with no gene match: 6.

V usage is TRBV19 and J usage is TRBJ1-5; D perhaps matches TRBD1 (6 bases). Germline CDR1 LNHDA, CDR2 SQIVND (reference sequence). The CDR3 is 14 amino acids. Deletions cut 2 bases from V and 5 bases from J, with 10 bases between. The DNA for the CDR3 is TGTGCCAGTAGTATAATGGCAGGGGATCAGCCCCAGCATTTT. It specifies CASSIMAGDQPQHF.

This chain links TRBV9 with TRBJ2-1; 7 nucleotides match TRBD1. This CDR3 is 16 amino acids long. Unmatched junction bases numbered 8, after V lost 4 bases and J lost 1 base. The germline V gene has CDR1 SGDLS and CDR2 YYNGEE. Written as DNA, the CDR3 is TGTGCCAGCAGCAGCGGACAGGTGCTTTCCTACAATGAGCAGTTCTTC. Protein product: CASSSGQVLSYNEQFF.

This chain connects TRBV6-5 to TRBJ1-1; D unresolved. CDR3 length equals 15 residues. Germline CDR1 MNHEY, CDR2 SVGAGI. V gave up 6 bases and J gave up 0 bases, with 14 bases separating them. CDR3 amino acids: CASSPISGVNTEAFF. CDR3 in DNA: TGTGCCAGCAGCCCAATCTCGGGAGTGAACACTGAAGCTTTCTTT.

The chain has TRBV4-2 and TRBJ1-3, with a possible D match to TRBD1 (5 bases). Germline V gene lookup returns CDR1 LGHNA and CDR2 YNFKEQ. V lost 1 base and J lost 0, with 13 bases in between. This CDR3 spans 17 amino acids. CDR3 protein: CASSQGGGSGSGNTIYF. CDR3 coding DNA: TGTGCCAGCAGCCAAGGGGGGGGATCGGGCTCTGGAAACACCATATATTTT.

The rearrangement uses TRBV19 and TRBJ2-3; no reliable D call. This CDR3 is built from 15 residues. Trimming removed 2 bases at V and 4 bases at J, with 13 bases between. Germline V CDR1 and CDR2: LNHDA, SQIVND (reference sequence). The CDR3 nucleotides are TGTGCCAGTAGTATACGAGGTGTTGGTTCAGATACGCAGTATTTT. Amino acid sequence: CASSIRGVGSDTQYF.

This chain joins TRBV5-1 and TRBJ2-7; D unresolved. The germline V gene has CDR1 SGHRS and CDR2 YFSETQ. The CDR3 is made up of 13 amino acids. Trimming stripped 2 bases from V and 6 bases from J, with 12 bases between. The CDR3 is CASSFLRRSEQYF. The CDR3 DNA reads as TGCGCCAGCAGCTTTCTCCGGCGGAGCGAGCAGTACTTC.

This sequence joins TRBV2 and TRBJ1-5; a weak D match, TRBD1 (6 bases). Trimming took off 6 bases at V and 2 bases at J, with 14 bases between the two ends. CDR3 length: 15 amino acids. Germline CDR1 SNHLY, CDR2 FYNNEI. As DNA, the CDR3 is TGTGCCAGCAGCCTAAACAGGGTAGGCAATCAGCCCCAGCATTTT. Amino acids: CASSLNRVGNQPQHF.

The V gene is TRBV10-3, the J gene TRBJ2-7; 8 bases agree with TRBD1. The CDR3 sequence is 14 residues long. CDR1 and CDR2 from the germline V gene are ENHRY and SYGVKD. J lost 3 bases, V lost 3 bases, and 4 bases had no gene match. Here the CDR3 DNA reads TGTGCCATCAGTGATTGGACAGGGAGCTACGAGCAGTACTTC. Translated: CAISDWTGSYEQYF.

The chain's CDR3 is CASSLSPPGFLPHEQYF. The CDR3 DNA follows: TGTGCCAGCAGTCTGTCCCCCCCCGGTTTCCTCCCCCACGAGCAGTACTTC. This chain joins TRBV25-1 and TRBJ2-7, with D unresolved. The germline V gene has CDR1 MGHDK and CDR2 SYGVNS. This CDR3 is built from 17 residues. The V and J ends lost 5 bases and 5 bases respectively, with 25 bases between them.

The chain combines TRBV9 with TRBJ2-2; D is possibly TRBD1 (6 bases). V was pared by 1 base and J by 6 bases, with 10 bases between. The CDR3 totals 14 residues. Germline V gives CDR1 SGDLS, CDR2 YYNGEE. The CDR3 protein is CASSVSRGAGELFF. CDR3 bases: TGTGCCAGCAGCGTATCCAGGGGTGCCGGGGAGCTGTTTTTT.

This chain connects TRBV4-1 to TRBJ2-5; 12 nucleotides align to TRBD2. This CDR3 has 16 amino acids. The J segment lost 7 bases and the V segment lost 1 base, leaving 7 bases of the junction unmatched. Germline V gene data show CDR1 as MGHRA and CDR2 as YSYEKL. The CDR3 sequence is CASSQGWTSGEGTQYF. The CDR3 nucleotides are TGCGCCAGCAGCCAAGGTTGGACTAGCGGGGAAGGGACCCAGTACTTC.

The chain links TRBV9 to TRBJ2-1; 14 bases match TRBD2. This CDR3 has 16 residues. Germline assignment: CDR1 SGDLS and CDR2 YYNGEE. J lost 4 bases, V lost 2 bases, and 2 bases had no gene match. CDR3 amino acids: CASSVTSGGAYNEQFF. The CDR3 DNA is TGTGCCAGCAGCGTGACTAGCGGGGGGGCATACAATGAGCAGTTCTTC.

The chain carries TRBV4-3 and TRBJ2-3, with 10 nucleotides matching TRBD2. The CDR3 spans 15 residues. CDR1 and CDR2 from the germline V gene are LGHNA and YSLEER. The V segment lost 3 bases and the J segment 8 bases; nucleotides outside the gene matches: 8. CDR3 loop: CASSQHSGGASTQYF. In DNA, the CDR3 is TGCGCCAGCAGCCAGCACAGCGGGGGGGCAAGTACGCAGTATTTT.

The chain carries TRBV11-2 and TRBJ1-1; no clear D gene. This CDR3 comprises 13 residues. V shed 5 bases and J shed 2 bases, with 9 bases lying between them. The germline V gene encodes CDR1 SGHAT and CDR2 FQNNGV. The CDR3 is CASSLSVNTEAFF. CDR3 nucleotide sequence: TGTGCCAGCAGCCTTAGCGTCAACACTGAAGCTTTCTTT.

V gene TRBV5-1 combines with J gene TRBJ2-1; perhaps TRBD2 as D (5 bases). Germline values: CDR1 SGHRS, CDR2 YFSETQ. The V and J ends lost 0 bases and 3 bases respectively, with 10 bases between them. The CDR3 totals 15 residues. The CDR3 sequence: CASSLDGDSYNEQFF. CDR3 bases: TGCGCCAGCAGCTTGGACGGGGATAGCTACAATGAGCAGTTCTTC.

This chain connects TRBV30 to TRBJ1-2; D gene ambiguous. The CDR3 totals 14 residues. Germline V CDR1 and CDR2: GTSNPN, SVGIG (reference sequence). Trimming removed 3 bases from V and 6 bases from J, with 17 bases in between. CDR3 in amino acids: CAWSLLGTGDGYTF. In nucleotides, the CDR3 is TGTGCCTGGAGCCTATTAGGCACGGGAGATGGCTACACCTTC.